Sequencing of this T cell receptor (beta chain) was carried out in a study of cytomegalovirus exposure and HLA in healthy donors. Study-level findings and limits: Overall, roughly 160 TCR beta chains were annotated as cytomegalovirus-associated. Using a false discovery rate of 0.05, a later analysis showed that 15,000 to 20,000 TCR beta sequences were associated with HLA alleles.

The V end lost 6 bases, the J end lost 0 bases, and 14 bases lay between the germline ends. Germline values: CDR1 LNHDA, CDR2 SQIVND (reference sequence). This CDR3 spans 15 amino acids. In the PCR, 60 Vbeta and 13 Jbeta primers were used. Sequencing was performed with immunoSEQ multiplex PCR; in TCRdb, only in-frame clones are kept and a portion is missing. The listing records over 40,000 clones. Notes on this clone: Its antigen remains unidentified.

Input material: PBMCs. This chain links TRBV19 with TRBJ1-1; D is unresolved. This clonotype originated in a woman aged 35 to 49 in good health and CMV-seronegative. Here the CDR3 DNA reads TGTGCCAGTAGCCACAACGGACTGATGAACACTGAAGCTTTCTTT. Translation: CASSHNGLMNTEAFF.